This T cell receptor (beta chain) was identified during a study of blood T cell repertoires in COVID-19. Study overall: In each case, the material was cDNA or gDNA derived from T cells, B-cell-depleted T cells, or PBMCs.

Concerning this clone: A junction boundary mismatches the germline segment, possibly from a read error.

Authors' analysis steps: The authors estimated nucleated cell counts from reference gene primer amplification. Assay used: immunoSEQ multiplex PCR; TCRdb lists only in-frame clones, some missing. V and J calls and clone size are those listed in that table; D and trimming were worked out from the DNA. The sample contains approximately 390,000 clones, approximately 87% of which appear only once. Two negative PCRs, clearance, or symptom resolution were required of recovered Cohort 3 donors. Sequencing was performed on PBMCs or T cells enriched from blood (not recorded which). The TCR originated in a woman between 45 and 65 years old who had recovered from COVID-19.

The CDR3 DNA sequence: TGCGCCCGCAGGGGCACGGCGGGGGGGCTCAATGAGCAGTTCTTC. Protein: CARRGTAGGLNEQFF. The V gene is TRBV5-1, the J gene TRBJ2-1; 9 bases are shared with TRBD2. The CDR3 is 15 residues long. The V gene's germline CDR1 is SGHRS and CDR2 YFSETQ.